One and the same sample provided the 11 T cell receptor beta chains below, sequenced in a study of cytomegalovirus exposure and HLA in healthy donors. Use of 60 Vbeta and 13 Jbeta primers characterized the PCR. The data were produced by immunoSEQ multiplex PCR, yet TCRdb's version contains in-frame clones alone and is incomplete. The sample includes roughly 250,000 clones, roughly 70% of them seen just once. Sequenced: PBMCs. All receptors come from a female donor in good health and CMV-seronegative.

The CDR3 loop reads CASSYLDRVNTGELFF. As DNA, the CDR3 is TGTGCCAGCAGTTACTTAGACAGGGTTAACACCGGGGAGCTGTTTTTT. The chain combines TRBV6-5 with TRBJ2-2, with 7 bases identical to TRBD1. With 1 base clipped from V and 2 bases from J, the junction kept 4 bases outside the gene matches. The CDR3 spans 16 residues. From germline, CDR1 is MNHEY and CDR2 SVGAGI.

V and J are TRBV6-1 and TRBJ2-3; 9 nucleotides align to TRBD1. The CDR3 is made up of 17 amino acids. J was trimmed by 0 bases and V by 3 bases; bases with no gene match: 7. The germline gives CDR1 MNHNS, CDR2 SASEGT. The CDR3 DNA reads TGTGCCAGCAGTGATTTTACCGGGACAGGGAGCACAGATACGCAGTATTTT. Its translation is CASSDFTGTGSTDTQYF.

The chain links TRBV21-1 to TRBJ2-3; TRBD2, the D gene given by the table, was not confirmed from the DNA. TRBV21-1 is listed as a pseudogene. The CDR3 sequence is 20 residues long. In nucleotides, the CDR3 is TGTGCCAGCTGCCTTACGACCCCCCGAAGAAGACTAGTGGGGTCAGATACGCAGTATTTT. Protein sequence: CASCLTTPRRRLVGSDTQYF.

The chain couples TRBV11-3 to TRBJ2-5; tentative D call: TRBD1 (6 bases). Gene TRBJ2-7 matches the end of the DNA better, so the J call may be wrong. Per the germline V gene, CDR1 is SGHNT and CDR2 is YENEEA. The CDR3 covers 15 residues. CDR3 nucleotides: TGTGCCAGCAGCTTAGGAGGGGGACCTCGCTACGAGCAGTACTTC. Protein product: CASSLGGGPRYEQYF.

This clone has a single count. The genes are TRBV11-3 and TRBJ2-1; 10 bases fit TRBD2. Germline CDR1 reads SGHNT; CDR2 reads YENEEA. Trimming at V came to 3 bases and at J to 3 bases, leaving 5 bases not matched to a gene. This CDR3 has 16 amino acids. The CDR3 nucleotides are TGTGCCAGCAGCTTGGCAACTAGCGGGGTCTACAATGAGCAGTTCTTC. As protein: CASSLATSGVYNEQFF.

This chain links TRBV6-5 with TRBJ1-1, with 7 positions matching TRBD1. Unmatched junction bases numbered 6, after V lost 0 bases and J lost 5 bases. Per germline, CDR1 MNHEY and CDR2 SVGAGI. The CDR3 covers 15 residues. The DNA of the CDR3 is TGTGCCAGCAGTTACTCGCAGTTGACAGGGACTGAAGCTTTCTTT. This gives the protein CASSYSQLTGTEAFF.

V gene TRBV27 combines with J gene TRBJ2-7, with D perhaps matching TRBD1 (6 bases). The germline V and J ends were trimmed by 5 bases and 6 bases, with 17 bases remaining between them. Germline V gene lookup returns CDR1 MNHEY and CDR2 SMNVEV (reference sequence). The CDR3 sequence is 14 residues long. CDR3 loop: CASSPGALGGEQYF. In DNA form, the CDR3 reads TGTGCCAGCAGTCCTGGGGCCCTAGGGGGCGAGCAGTACTTC.

The chain couples TRBV6-1 to TRBJ2-5, with TRBD2 matching 9 bases. The CDR3 extends over 14 amino acids. CDR1 and CDR2 (germline): MNHNS, SASEGT. Trimming at V came to 6 bases and at J to 4 bases, leaving 6 bases not matched to a gene. The CDR3 nucleotides read TGTGCCAGCAGGGCGGGAGGGCCTGGAGAGACCCAGTACTTC. As protein: CASRAGGPGETQYF.

V usage is TRBV7-8 and J usage is TRBJ2-7; possible D gene TRBD1, 6 bases. V lost 2 bases and J lost 9, with 14 bases in between. This CDR3 is built from 13 residues. The germline gives CDR1 SGHVS, CDR2 FQNEAQ. CDR3 nucleotides: TGTGCCAGCAGCTTAAGGGTCGGGACACTGCAGTACTTC. Amino acids: CASSLRVGTLQYF.

The chain combines TRBV5-6 with TRBJ2-7, with D unclear. The germline V gene encodes CDR1 SGHDT and CDR2 YYEEEE. The CDR3 contains 11 residues. Trimming took 3 bases from V and 7 from J, leaving 8 bases between them. The chain's CDR3 is CASSSGFEQYF. CDR3 DNA sequence: TGTGCCAGCAGCTCCGGTTTTGAGCAGTACTTC.

The V gene is TRBV7-6, the J gene TRBJ1-3; the D gene is possibly TRBD1 (6 bases). V lost 5 bases, J lost 4 bases, and 18 bases lay in between. The CDR3 extends over 16 amino acids. The germline V gene has CDR1 SGHVS and CDR2 FNYEAQ. The CDR3 region is CASSPLAGASGNTIYF. The CDR3 DNA is TGTGCCAGCAGCCCCCTTGCAGGGGCGTCAGGAAACACCATATATTTT.